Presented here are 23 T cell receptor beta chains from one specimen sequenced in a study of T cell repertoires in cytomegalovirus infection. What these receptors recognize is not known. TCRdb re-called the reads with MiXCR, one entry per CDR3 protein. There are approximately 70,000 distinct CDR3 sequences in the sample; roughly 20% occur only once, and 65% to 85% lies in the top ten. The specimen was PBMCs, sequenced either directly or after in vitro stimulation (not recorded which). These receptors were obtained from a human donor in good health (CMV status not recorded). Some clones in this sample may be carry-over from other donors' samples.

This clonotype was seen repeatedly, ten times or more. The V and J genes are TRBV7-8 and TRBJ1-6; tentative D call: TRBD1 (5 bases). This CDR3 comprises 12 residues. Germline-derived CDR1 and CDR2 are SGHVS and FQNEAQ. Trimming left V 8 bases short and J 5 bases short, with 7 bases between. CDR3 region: CASGADNSPLHF. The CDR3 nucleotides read TGTGCCAGCGGGGCAGATAATTCACCCCTCCACTTT. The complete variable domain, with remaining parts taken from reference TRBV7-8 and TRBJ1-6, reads GAGVSQSPRYKVAKRGQDVALRCDPISGHVSLFWYQQALGQGPEFLTYFQNEAQLDKSGLPSDRFFAERPEGSVSTLKIQRTQQEDSAVYLCASGADNSPLHFGNGTRLTVT.

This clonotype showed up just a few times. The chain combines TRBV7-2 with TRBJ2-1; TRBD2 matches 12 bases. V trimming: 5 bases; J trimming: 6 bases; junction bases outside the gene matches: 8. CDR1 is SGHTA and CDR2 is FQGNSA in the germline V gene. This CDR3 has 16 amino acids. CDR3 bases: TGTGCCAGCAGCCCATCCCTAGCGGGAGGGTTCAATGAGCAGTTCTTC. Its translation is CASSPSLAGGFNEQFF.

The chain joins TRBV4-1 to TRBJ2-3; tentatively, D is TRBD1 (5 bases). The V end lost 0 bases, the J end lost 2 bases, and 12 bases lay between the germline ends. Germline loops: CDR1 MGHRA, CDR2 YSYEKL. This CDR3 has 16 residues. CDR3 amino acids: CASSQERVGLTDTQYF. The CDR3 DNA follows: TGCGCCAGCAGCCAAGAAAGGGTGGGGCTCACAGATACGCAGTATTTT.

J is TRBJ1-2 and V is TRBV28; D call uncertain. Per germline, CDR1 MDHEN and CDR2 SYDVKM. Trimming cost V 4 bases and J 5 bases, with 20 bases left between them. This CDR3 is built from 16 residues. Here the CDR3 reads CASSSPGSRGWYGYTF. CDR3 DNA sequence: TGTGCCAGCAGTTCTCCGGGAAGCCGAGGGTGGTATGGCTACACCTTC.

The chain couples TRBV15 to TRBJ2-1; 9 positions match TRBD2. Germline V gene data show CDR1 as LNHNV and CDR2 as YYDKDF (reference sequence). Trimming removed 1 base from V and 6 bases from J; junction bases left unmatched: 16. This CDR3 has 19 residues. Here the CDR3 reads CATSRVDGGRAYRSNEQFF. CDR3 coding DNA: TGTGCCACCAGCAGAGTTGACGGCGGGAGGGCTTACCGCTCCAATGAGCAGTTCTTC.

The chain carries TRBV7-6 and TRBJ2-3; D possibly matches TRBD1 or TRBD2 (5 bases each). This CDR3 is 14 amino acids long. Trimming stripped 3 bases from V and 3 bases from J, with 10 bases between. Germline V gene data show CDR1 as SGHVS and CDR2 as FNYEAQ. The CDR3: CASSFARETDTQYF. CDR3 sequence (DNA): TGTGCCAGCAGCTTTGCCAGGGAGACAGATACGCAGTATTTT.

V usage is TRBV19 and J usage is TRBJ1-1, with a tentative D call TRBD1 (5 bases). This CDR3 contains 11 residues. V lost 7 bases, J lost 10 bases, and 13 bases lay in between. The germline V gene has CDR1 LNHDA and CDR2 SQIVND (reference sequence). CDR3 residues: CASKGRLGAFF. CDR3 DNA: TGTGCCAGTAAGGGACGCCTCGGAGCTTTCTTT.

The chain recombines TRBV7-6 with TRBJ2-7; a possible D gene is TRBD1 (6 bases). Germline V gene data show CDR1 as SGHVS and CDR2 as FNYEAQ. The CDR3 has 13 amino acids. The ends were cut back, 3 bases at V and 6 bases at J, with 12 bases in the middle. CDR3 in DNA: TGTGCCAGCAGCTTCCAGGGGTCGGGCGAGCAGTACGTC. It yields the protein CASSFQGSGEQYV.

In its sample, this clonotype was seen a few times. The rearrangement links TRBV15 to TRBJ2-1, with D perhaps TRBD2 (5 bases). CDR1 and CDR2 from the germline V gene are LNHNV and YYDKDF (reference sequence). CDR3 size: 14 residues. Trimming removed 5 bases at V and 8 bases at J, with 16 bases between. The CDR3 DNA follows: TGTGCCACCAGCCGGGGATCTACCTCGGATGAGCAGTTCTTC. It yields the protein CATSRGSTSDEQFF.

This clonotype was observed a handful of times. The CDR3 loop is CATRVGLEYEQYF. The CDR3 DNA reads as TGTGCCACCCGAGTCGGGCTGGAGTACGAGCAGTACTTC. The chain uses TRBV28 and TRBJ2-7; D not resolved. CDR1 and CDR2 (germline): MDHEN, SYDVKM. V was cut by 10 bases and J by 4 bases, with 17 bases left in between. This CDR3 contains 13 residues.

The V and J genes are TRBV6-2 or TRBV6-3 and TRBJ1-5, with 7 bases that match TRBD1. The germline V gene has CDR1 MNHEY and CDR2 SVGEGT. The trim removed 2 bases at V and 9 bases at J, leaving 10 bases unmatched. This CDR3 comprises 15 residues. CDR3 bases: TGTGCCAGCAGTTACCGACAGGGAAGGCGAGGGCCCCAGCATTTT. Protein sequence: CASSYRQGRRGPQHF.

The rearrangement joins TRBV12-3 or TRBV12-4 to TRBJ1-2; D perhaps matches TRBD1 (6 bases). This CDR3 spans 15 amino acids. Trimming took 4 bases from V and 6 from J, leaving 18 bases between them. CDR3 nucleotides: TGTGCCAGCAGTTCCGGGGACACCCGTAGGGATGGCTACACCTTC. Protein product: CASSSGDTRRDGYTF.

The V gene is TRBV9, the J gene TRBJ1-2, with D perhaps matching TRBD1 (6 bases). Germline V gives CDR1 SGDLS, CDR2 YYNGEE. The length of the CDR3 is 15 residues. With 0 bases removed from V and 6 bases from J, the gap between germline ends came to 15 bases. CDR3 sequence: CASSVAQGYSDGYTF. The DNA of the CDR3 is TGTGCCAGCAGCGTAGCACAGGGTTACTCCGATGGCTACACCTTC.

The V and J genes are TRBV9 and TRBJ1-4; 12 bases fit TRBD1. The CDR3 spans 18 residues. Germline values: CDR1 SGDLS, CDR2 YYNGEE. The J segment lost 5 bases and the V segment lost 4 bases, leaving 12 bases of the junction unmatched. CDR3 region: CASSIGTGGYRSNEKLFF. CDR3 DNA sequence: TGTGCCAGCAGCATCGGGACAGGGGGCTATCGTTCGAATGAAAAACTGTTTTTT.

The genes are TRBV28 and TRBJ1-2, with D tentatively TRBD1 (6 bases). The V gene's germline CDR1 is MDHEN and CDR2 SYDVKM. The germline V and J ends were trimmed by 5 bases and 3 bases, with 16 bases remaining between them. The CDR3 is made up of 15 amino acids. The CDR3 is CASSIRDNRDYGYTF. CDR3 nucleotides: TGTGCCAGCAGTATCCGGGACAACCGGGACTATGGCTACACCTTC.

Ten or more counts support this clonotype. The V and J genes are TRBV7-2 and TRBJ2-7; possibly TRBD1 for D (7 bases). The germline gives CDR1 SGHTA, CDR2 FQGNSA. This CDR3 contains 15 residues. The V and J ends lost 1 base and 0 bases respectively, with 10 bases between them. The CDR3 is CASSLGRGLSYEQYV. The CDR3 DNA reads TGTGCCAGCAGCTTAGGGAGGGGGCTCTCCTACGAGCAGTACGTC.

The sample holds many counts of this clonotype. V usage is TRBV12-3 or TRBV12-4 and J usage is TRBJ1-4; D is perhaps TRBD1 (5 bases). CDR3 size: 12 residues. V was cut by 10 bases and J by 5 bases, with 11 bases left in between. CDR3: CATGGSNEKLFF. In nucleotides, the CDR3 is TGTGCCACCGGGGGGTCCAATGAAAAACTGTTTTTT.

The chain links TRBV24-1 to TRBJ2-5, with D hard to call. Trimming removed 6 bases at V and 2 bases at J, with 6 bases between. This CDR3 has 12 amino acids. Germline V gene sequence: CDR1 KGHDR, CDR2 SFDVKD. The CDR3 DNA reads TGTGCCACCAGTATGATTCAAGAGACCCAGTACTTC. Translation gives CATSMIQETQYF.

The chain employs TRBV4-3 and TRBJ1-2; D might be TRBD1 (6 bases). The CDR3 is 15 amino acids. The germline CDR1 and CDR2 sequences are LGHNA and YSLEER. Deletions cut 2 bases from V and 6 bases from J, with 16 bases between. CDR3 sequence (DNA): TGCGCCAGCAGCCAACAAAGACAGGCTAGGAATGGCTACACCTTC. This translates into CASSQQRQARNGYTF.

The DNA for the CDR3 is TGCGCCAGCAGCTTGGGTAGCAACGAGCAGTACTTC. Translating it yields CASSLGSNEQYF. The chain links TRBV5-1 to TRBJ2-7, with no clear D. The CDR3 contains 12 residues. The ends were cut back, 0 bases at V and 5 bases at J, with 6 bases in the middle. Germline V gene data show CDR1 as SGHRS and CDR2 as YFSETQ.

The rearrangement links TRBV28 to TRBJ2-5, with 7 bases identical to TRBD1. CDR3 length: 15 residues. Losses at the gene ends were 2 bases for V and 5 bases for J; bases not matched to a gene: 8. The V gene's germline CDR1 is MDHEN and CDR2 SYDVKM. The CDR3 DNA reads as TGTGCCAGCAGTTTACAACAGGGGTGGATGGAGACCCAGTACTTC. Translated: CASSLQQGWMETQYF.

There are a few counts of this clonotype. This CDR3 reads CSAAPMSLRYTF. The CDR3 coding sequence is TGCAGTGCTGCCCCCATGAGCTTACGCTACACCTTC. The rearrangement links TRBV20-1 to TRBJ1-2, with D hard to call. Germline V gives CDR1 DFQATT, CDR2 SNEGSKA (reference sequence). V was trimmed by 5 bases and J by 9 bases, leaving 16 bases between them. This CDR3 comprises 12 residues.

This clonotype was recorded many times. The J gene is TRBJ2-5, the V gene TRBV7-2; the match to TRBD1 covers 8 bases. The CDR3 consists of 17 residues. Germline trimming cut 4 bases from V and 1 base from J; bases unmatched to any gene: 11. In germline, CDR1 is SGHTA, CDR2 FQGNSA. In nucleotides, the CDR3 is TGTGCCAGCAGCTCGATTCTTGGGACAGGAAGCCAAGAGACCCAGTACTTC. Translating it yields CASSSILGTGSQETQYF.